The text below deals with one TCR beta chain. This receptor's antigen is unknown. Qualities for individual bases were not recorded, and no much larger clone is one base off. From cysteine to phenylalanine, the CDR3 is 14 amino acids long. The sequence is cut down to CDR3 DNA, 42 bases in frame from base 1. CDR1 is given as SGDLS and CDR2 as YYNGEE, both from the germline V gene. V sheds 4 bases and J sheds 0 bases, leaving 10 bases between their ends. Collaborating institutions collected whole blood in K2EDTA tubes following their own protocols. For TCRbeta analysis, collaborator samples were shipped as frozen whole blood, as isolated PBMCs, or as DNA extracted from either sample type. The data are from a study of blood T cell repertoires in COVID-19 (dated by TCRdb to about 2020). Describing the broader study: Samples from collaborators originated in the United States, Italy and Spain and spanned both the acute and convalescent phases of COVID-19. Where available, HLA class I and class II types were taken from metadata supplied by the sample provider and were not determined by assay-based typing. The samples were drawn from two sources: the first 160 participants of the ongoing ImmuneRACE study, and 1,254 subjects contributed by 6 global collaborators. A de-identified subject ID, COVID-19 status, age in years and sex were almost always included in the sample metadata. The repertoires were released in a freely available public database intended as a resource for research on the immune response to SARS-CoV-2. The material from the prospective study consisted of cDNA or gDNA derived from T cells, B-cell-depleted T cells, or PBMCs. Subjects who had been exposed to COVID-19, were actively infected with it, or had recovered from it provided the deeply sampled blood TCRbeta repertoires that made up the dataset.

Points the paper makes about the study in general: Clinical and demographic metadata were provided uncurated, with the amount varying by source and participant.

The immunoSEQ Assay, a bias-controlled multiplex PCR, was used to amplify TCRbeta CDR3 regions from genomic DNA. On the authors' methods: The number of nucleated cells in each sample was estimated by amplification of reference gene primers within the assay. To quantify the absolute abundance of each unique TCRbeta CDR3 rearrangement, sequence reads were collapsed and filtered. Productive Simpson clonality was computed per sample as the square root of Simpson's diversity index over productive rearrangements. The table was pulled from immuneACCESS by TCRdb, which kept in-frame rearrangements only. Such tables lose some clones; where checked, under half of the loss comes from unresolved V genes, and the rest has no known cause. Clone size and the V and J calls come from that table; the DNA yielded D and trimming. The sample includes tens of thousands of clones, with about nine tenths observed a single time. Around 15% of the sample is in the top ten clones.

Sequenced: peripheral blood. The rearrangement combines TRBV9 with TRBJ2-5; TRBD2 is possibly the D segment (5 matching bases). This sequence originates from a human donor with active COVID-19. The donor label of this sample is uncertain. CDR3 region: CASSPPGYQETQYF. The nucleotides are TGTGCCAGCAGCCCTCCGGGGTACCAAGAGACCCAGTACTTC. When the CDR3 is completed using the reference TRBV9 and TRBJ2-5 genes on either side, the full variable domain is DSGVTQTPKHLITATGQRVTLRCSPRSGDLSVYWYQQSLDQGLQFLIQYYNGEERAKGNILERFSAQQFPDLHSELNLSSLELGDSALYFCASSPPGYQETQYFGPGTRLLVL.